These T cell receptor beta chains were read from a single sample in a study of OX40 agonist ivuxolimab in advanced cancers. Assay used: immunoSEQ multiplex PCR; TCRdb lists only in-frame clones, some missing. Here the sample spans over 75,000 clones, 90% being singletons. Sequences were derived from CD4+ or CD8+ T cells sorted from blood, sampled in a trial of the OX40 agonist ivuxolimab. These receptors came from an adult with an advanced solid tumor such as melanoma, head and neck, liver or kidney cancer. Both conserved end residues are part of each CDR3. Fields, in order: D gene, V gene, J gene, clone size, CDR3 protein, CDR3 DNA. The D gene is left open where the match is weak. A clone size is listed for some rows: how often the clone was seen (once, few, many), or a class if it is expanded.

d_call: TRBD1
v_call: TRBV11-3
j_call: TRBJ2-1
clone_size: -
cdr3_aa: CASSSGQGYNEQFF
cdr3_nt: TGTGCCAGCAGCTCGGGACAGGGATACAATGAGCAGTTCTTC

d_call: -
v_call: TRBV5-4
j_call: TRBJ1-2
clone_size: -
cdr3_aa: CASSGTQDFYGYTF
cdr3_nt: TGTGCCAGCAGCGGGACACAGGACTTCTATGGCTACACCTTC

d_call: -
v_call: TRBV11-3
j_call: TRBJ1-2
clone_size: -
cdr3_aa: CASSPGRTYGYTF
cdr3_nt: TGTGCCAGCAGCCCGGGACGGACCTATGGCTACACCTTC

d_call: -
v_call: TRBV13
j_call: TRBJ2-7
clone_size: -
cdr3_aa: CASSLALRGSYEQYF
cdr3_nt: TGTGCCAGCAGCTTAGCTCTCAGGGGCTCCTACGAGCAGTACTTC

d_call: -
v_call: TRBV28
j_call: TRBJ2-3
clone_size: -
cdr3_aa: CASSFNRLADTQYF
cdr3_nt: TGTGCCAGCAGTTTTAATAGACTAGCAGATACGCAGTATTTT

d_call: -
v_call: TRBV5-1
j_call: TRBJ1-2
clone_size: -
cdr3_aa: CASSPGRDNYGYTF
cdr3_nt: TGCGCCAGCAGCCCGGGCCGGGACAACTATGGCTACACCTTC

d_call: -
v_call: TRBV2
j_call: TRBJ1-5
clone_size: -
cdr3_aa: CASRGVSGGQPQHF
cdr3_nt: TGTGCCAGCAGGGGGGTGAGCGGGGGTCAGCCCCAGCATTTT

d_call: -
v_call: TRBV5-1
j_call: TRBJ2-5
clone_size: -
cdr3_aa: CASSLNRDFQETQYF
cdr3_nt: TGCGCCAGCAGCTTAAACCGGGACTTCCAAGAGACCCAGTACTTC

d_call: TRBD1
v_call: TRBV7-2
j_call: TRBJ2-7
clone_size: -
cdr3_aa: CASSSRQGYYEQYF
cdr3_nt: TGTGCCAGCAGTTCCAGACAGGGCTACTACGAGCAGTACTTC

d_call: -
v_call: TRBV29-1
j_call: TRBJ2-1
clone_size: -
cdr3_aa: CSVVGGFSYNEQFF
cdr3_nt: TGCAGCGTTGTTGGGGGGTTTAGCTACAATGAGCAGTTCTTC

d_call: TRBD1
v_call: TRBV29-1
j_call: TRBJ1-1
clone_size: -
cdr3_aa: CSGLTGTGVTEAFF
cdr3_nt: TGCAGCGGCTTAACCGGGACAGGGGTTACTGAAGCTTTCTTT

d_call: -
v_call: TRBV6-1
j_call: TRBJ2-6
clone_size: once
cdr3_aa: CASTFSSGANVLTF
cdr3_nt: TGTGCCAGCACTTTCAGCTCTGGGGCCAACGTCCTGACTTTC

d_call: TRBD1
v_call: TRBV29-1
j_call: TRBJ2-1
clone_size: -
cdr3_aa: CSVEGQGDEQFF
cdr3_nt: TGCAGCGTTGAAGGGCAGGGGGATGAGCAGTTCTTC

d_call: -
v_call: TRBV11-3
j_call: TRBJ2-5
clone_size: -
cdr3_aa: CASSLVGSWGQETQYF
cdr3_nt: TGTGCCAGCAGCTTAGTAGGCTCCTGGGGACAAGAGACCCAGTACTTC

d_call: -
v_call: TRBV7-3
j_call: TRBJ1-3
clone_size: -
cdr3_aa: CASSPGPTTSGNTIYF
cdr3_nt: TGTGCCAGCAGCCCGGGGCCCACTACGTCTGGAAACACCATATATTTT

d_call: TRBD2
v_call: TRBV10-3
j_call: TRBJ2-1
clone_size: -
cdr3_aa: CAISGGTSGSLIPGNEQFF
cdr3_nt: TGTGCCATCAGTGGGGGGACTAGCGGGAGCTTGATTCCCGGCAATGAGCAGTTCTTC

d_call: TRBD1
v_call: TRBV5-4
j_call: TRBJ2-5
clone_size: -
cdr3_aa: CASSRQGVRVTETQYF
cdr3_nt: TGTGCCAGCAGCCGACAGGGGGTAAGGGTGACAGAGACCCAGTACTTC

d_call: -
v_call: TRBV9
j_call: TRBJ2-5
clone_size: -
cdr3_aa: CASSVGALEETQYF
cdr3_nt: TGTGCCAGCAGCGTAGGGGCATTGGAAGAGACCCAGTACTTC

d_call: -
v_call: TRBV15
j_call: TRBJ1-4
clone_size: -
cdr3_aa: CATSRDKGGANEKLFF
cdr3_nt: TGTGCCACCAGCAGAGATAAAGGGGGGGCTAATGAAAAACTGTTTTTT

d_call: TRBD2
v_call: TRBV11-2
j_call: TRBJ2-1
clone_size: -
cdr3_aa: CASSLPWDLAGISYNEQFF
cdr3_nt: TGTGCCAGCAGTCTGCCCTGGGACCTAGCGGGCATCTCCTACAATGAGCAGTTCTTC

d_call: -
v_call: TRBV7-2
j_call: TRBJ2-1
clone_size: -
cdr3_aa: CASSFRGIGVNEQFF
cdr3_nt: TGTGCCAGCAGCTTTCGCGGAATAGGGGTCAATGAGCAGTTCTTC

d_call: TRBD2
v_call: TRBV30
j_call: TRBJ2-7
clone_size: few
cdr3_aa: CAWEREGRNEQYF
cdr3_nt: TGTGCCTGGGAGCGGGAGGGTAGGAACGAGCAGTACTTC

d_call: -
v_call: TRBV21-1
j_call: TRBJ1-5
clone_size: once
cdr3_aa: CASSNRDRKGNCGNQPQHF
cdr3_nt: TGTGCCAGCAGCAACCGGGACAGGAAGGGTAATTGTGGCAATCAGCCCCAGCATTTT

d_call: -
v_call: TRBV9
j_call: TRBJ2-1
clone_size: -
cdr3_aa: CASSVRGSYNEQFF
cdr3_nt: TGTGCCAGCAGCGTGCGGGGCTCCTACAATGAGCAGTTCTTC

d_call: -
v_call: TRBV19
j_call: TRBJ2-3
clone_size: -
cdr3_aa: CASSIRDYQLQGGQYF
cdr3_nt: TGTGCCAGTAGTATCCGGGACTACCAACTCCAAGGGGGGCAGTATTTT

d_call: TRBD2
v_call: TRBV7-8
j_call: TRBJ2-3
clone_size: -
cdr3_aa: CASSLGLAVQDTQYF
cdr3_nt: TGTGCCAGCAGCTTAGGACTAGCGGTACAAGATACGCAGTATTTT

d_call: -
v_call: TRBV7-2
j_call: TRBJ1-3
clone_size: -
cdr3_aa: CASSQDTGNSGNTIYF
cdr3_nt: TGTGCCAGCAGCCAAGATACAGGCAATTCTGGAAACACCATATATTTT

d_call: TRBD2
v_call: TRBV30
j_call: TRBJ2-3
clone_size: -
cdr3_aa: CAWGSGLAGGLGGTDTQYF
cdr3_nt: TGTGCCTGGGGTTCGGGACTAGCGGGAGGGCTGGGGGGTACAGATACGCAGTATTTT

d_call: -
v_call: TRBV6-5
j_call: TRBJ2-7
clone_size: -
cdr3_aa: CASPQGGGVLYEQYF
cdr3_nt: TGTGCCAGCCCCCAAGGGGGAGGTGTCCTCTACGAGCAGTACTTC

d_call: TRBD2
v_call: TRBV28
j_call: TRBJ2-3
clone_size: -
cdr3_aa: CASSPLGPGLVLRTDTQYF
cdr3_nt: TGTGCCAGCAGTCCCCTCGGCCCCGGACTAGTTTTACGCACAGATACGCAGTATTTT

d_call: -
v_call: TRBV11-3
j_call: TRBJ1-1
clone_size: -
cdr3_aa: CASSLIIEAFF
cdr3_nt: TGTGCCAGCAGCTTAATCATAGAAGCTTTCTTT

d_call: -
v_call: TRBV18
j_call: TRBJ2-7
clone_size: -
cdr3_aa: CASSPPSGKYEQYF
cdr3_nt: TGTGCCAGCTCACCACCGAGCGGAAAGTACGAGCAGTACTTC

d_call: -
v_call: TRBV7-8
j_call: TRBJ1-3
clone_size: few
cdr3_aa: CASSWQGSSGNTIYF
cdr3_nt: TGTGCCAGCAGCTGGCAGGGGAGCTCTGGAAACACCATATATTTT

d_call: TRBD1
v_call: TRBV6-6
j_call: TRBJ2-7
clone_size: -
cdr3_aa: CASSYSRQGSSYEQYF
cdr3_nt: TGTGCCAGCAGTTACTCCCGACAGGGTAGCTCCTACGAGCAGTACTTC

d_call: -
v_call: TRBV9
j_call: TRBJ2-7
clone_size: medium-sized
cdr3_aa: CASSVGAHLSYEQYF
cdr3_nt: TGTGCCAGCAGCGTAGGGGCCCACCTCTCCTACGAGCAGTACTTC

d_call: -
v_call: TRBV19
j_call: TRBJ2-7
clone_size: -
cdr3_aa: CASSIIGDSYEQYF
cdr3_nt: TGTGCCAGTAGTATCATAGGGGACTCCTACGAGCAGTACTTC

d_call: TRBD1
v_call: TRBV28
j_call: TRBJ1-3
clone_size: -
cdr3_aa: CASRSSTPDREDTIYF
cdr3_nt: TGTGCCAGCAGATCTTCTACACCGGACAGGGAGGACACCATATATTTT

d_call: -
v_call: TRBV30
j_call: TRBJ1-3
clone_size: -
cdr3_aa: CAWTPGLFSGNTIYF
cdr3_nt: TGTGCCTGGACCCCGGGCTTATTCTCTGGAAACACCATATATTTT

d_call: -
v_call: TRBV11-2
j_call: TRBJ2-2
clone_size: -
cdr3_aa: CASSKRQEANTGELFF
cdr3_nt: TGTGCCAGCAGCAAGAGACAGGAAGCGAACACCGGGGAGCTGTTTTTT

d_call: TRBD2
v_call: TRBV6-6
j_call: TRBJ2-3
clone_size: -
cdr3_aa: CASSYFAGDHTQYF
cdr3_nt: TGTGCCAGCAGTTACTTTGCGGGAGATCATACGCAGTATTTT

d_call: -
v_call: TRBV5-8
j_call: TRBJ1-1
clone_size: -
cdr3_aa: CASSLGHLNTEAFF
cdr3_nt: TGTGCCAGCAGCTTGGGACACCTGAACACTGAAGCTTTCTTT

d_call: -
v_call: TRBV7-3
j_call: TRBJ1-5
clone_size: -
cdr3_aa: CASSLQGGQPQHF
cdr3_nt: TGTGCCAGCAGCTTACAGGGCGGTCAGCCCCAGCATTTT

d_call: -
v_call: TRBV11-3
j_call: TRBJ2-7
clone_size: few
cdr3_aa: CASSLGQEQYF
cdr3_nt: TGTGCCAGCAGCCTAGGACAAGAGCAGTACTTC

d_call: -
v_call: TRBV2
j_call: TRBJ2-1
clone_size: -
cdr3_aa: CASRQLVTSYNEQFF
cdr3_nt: TGTGCCAGCAGGCAACTAGTAACATCCTACAATGAGCAGTTCTTC

d_call: -
v_call: TRBV19
j_call: TRBJ2-7
clone_size: -
cdr3_aa: CASSRGSFTYEQYF
cdr3_nt: TGTGCCAGTAGTAGGGGCTCGTTTACCTACGAGCAGTACTTC

d_call: TRBD1
v_call: TRBV28
j_call: TRBJ1-1
clone_size: -
cdr3_aa: CASSPGRGLTEAFF
cdr3_nt: TGTGCCAGCAGTCCGGGCAGGGGGCTTACTGAAGCTTTCTTT

d_call: -
v_call: TRBV5-1
j_call: TRBJ2-6
clone_size: -
cdr3_aa: CASSFYTSGPSGANVLTF
cdr3_nt: TGCGCCAGCAGCTTTTATACGTCCGGGCCCTCTGGGGCCAACGTCCTGACTTTC

d_call: -
v_call: TRBV5-8
j_call: TRBJ2-5
clone_size: -
cdr3_aa: CASSLWGTETQYF
cdr3_nt: TGTGCCAGCAGCTTGTGGGGGACGGAGACCCAGTACTTC

d_call: TRBD2
v_call: TRBV5-1
j_call: TRBJ2-3
clone_size: -
cdr3_aa: CASSLGRGDTQYF
cdr3_nt: TGCGCCAGCAGCTTGGGGCGGGGGGATACGCAGTATTTT

d_call: TRBD1
v_call: TRBV11-3
j_call: TRBJ2-7
clone_size: -
cdr3_aa: CASSLFRTGSHEQYF
cdr3_nt: TGTGCCAGCAGCTTATTTAGGACAGGGTCCCACGAGCAGTACTTC

d_call: TRBD1
v_call: TRBV9
j_call: TRBJ2-3
clone_size: -
cdr3_aa: CASSALTGDTDTQYF
cdr3_nt: TGTGCCAGCAGCGCCCTGACAGGGGATACAGATACGCAGTATTTT